This T cell receptor beta chain comes out of a study of blood T cells in healthy people across ages. The CDR3 length is 21 residues. The V and J ends lost 0 bases and 2 bases, in that order; junction bases with no gene match: 18. The germline CDR1 and CDR2 sequences are LGHNA and YNFKEQ. It was with a sample-barcoded 5' primer and a J-beta primer mix that a second PCR of about 6 to 11 cycles was run. MiXCR, applied by TCRdb to the 5' RACE reads, yields one record per CDR3 protein. This table has around 1,600,000 distinct CDR3 sequences, roughly two fifths appearing once. Source material: blood. The chain has TRBV4-2 and TRBJ2-3, with 9 bases identical to TRBD2. This receptor was identified in a woman aged 18-29 years in good health. The CDR3 bases are TGTGCCAGCAGCCAAGAACTATCCCTGGGGCCGGGACTAGCCGACACAGATACGCAGTATTTT. Translating gives CASSQELSLGPGLADTDTQYF.